Listed below are T cell receptor beta chains from one sample, sequenced in a study of T cells in Graves' hyperthyroidism and ophthalmopathy. MiXCR, applied by TCRdb to the multiplex PCR reads, yields one record per CDR3 protein. Among more than 600,000 distinct CDR3 sequences, about 15% were seen once, and the ten largest hold under 9.5%. The sequenced sample was blood. The receptors shown here come from a man younger than 35 with Graves' hyperthyroidism. The CDR3 runs from the conserved cysteine through the conserved F or W. The D gene is left open where the match is weak. A row's size may be missing; if present it is once, few, many or a size class.

TRBD2 | TRBJ2-3 | TRBV6-1 | . | CASSEGTSSTTDTQYF | TGTGCCAGCAGTGAAGGGACTAGCTCTACCACAGATACGCAGTATTTT
. | TRBJ2-2 | TRBV6-6 | many | CASSWDGNTGELFF | TGTGCCAGCAGTTGGGACGGTAACACCGGGGAGCTGTTTTTT
TRBD2 | TRBJ2-2 | TRBV7-3 | few | CASSFFSGKGGELFF | TGTGCCAGCAGCTTCTTTAGCGGGAAGGGCGGGGAGCTGTTTTTT
. | TRBJ2-7 | TRBV29-1 | . | CSVETGRDYEQYF | TGCAGCGTTGAAACGGGACGGGACTACGAGCAGTACTTC
. | TRBJ2-7 | TRBV5-1 | . | CASSLGASTNSPYEQYF | TGCGCCAGCAGCTTGGGTGCCAGCACGAACAGCCCCTACGAGCAGTACTTC
. | TRBJ1-2 | TRBV24-1 | few | CATSEGDGYTF | TGTGCCACCAGTGAGGGGGACGGCTACACCTTC
. | TRBJ1-6 | TRBV9 | . | CASSVDNYNSPLHF | TGTGCCAGCAGCGTAGACAACTATAATTCACCCCTCCACTTT
. | TRBJ1-2 | TRBV20-1 | few | CSARTPGSYGYTF | TGCAGTGCTAGAACCCCGGGGAGCTATGGCTACACCTTC
TRBD2 | TRBJ2-1 | TRBV3-1 | . | CASSYTGTSGRRNEQFF | TGTGCCAGCAGTTATACCGGGACTAGCGGGAGACGCAATGAGCAGTTCTTC
. | TRBJ2-5 | TRBV2 | . | CASTQMGVGQETQYF | TGTGCCAGCACCCAGATGGGGGTGGGCCAAGAGACCCAGTACTTC
TRBD1 | TRBJ2-7 | TRBV4-1 | few | CASSQVSGQALYEQYF | TGCGCCAGCAGCCAAGTCTCCGGACAGGCCCTCTACGAGCAGTACTTC
. | TRBJ2-7 | TRBV7-9 | . | CASSPLAGTKDYEQYF | TGTGCCAGCAGCCCCCTCGCCGGGACGAAGGACTACGAGCAGTACTTC
TRBD1 | TRBJ1-4 | TRBV4-2 | . | CASSPPTGGSEKLFF | TGTGCCAGCAGCCCCCCCACAGGGGGCAGCGAAAAACTGTTTTTT
. | TRBJ2-1 | TRBV19 | few | CASTGSGSYNEQFF | TGTGCCAGTACGGGGTCTGGGTCCTACAATGAGCAGTTCTTC
. | TRBJ2-2 | TRBV12-3/TRBV12-4 | many | CASSGGRENTGELFF | TGTGCCAGCAGTGGGGGGCGGGAGAACACCGGGGAGCTGTTTTTT
TRBD2 | TRBJ2-5 | TRBV6-2/TRBV6-3 | . | CASRPLTSGRETQYF | TGTGCCAGCAGACCTTTGACTAGCGGGAGGGAGACCCAGTACTTC
TRBD1 | TRBJ1-1 | TRBV28 | many | CASTPVSGQDQAFF | TGTGCCAGCACCCCAGTGTCGGGACAGGACCAAGCTTTCTTT
TRBD2 | TRBJ2-1 | TRBV3-1 | . | CASSQEGGSGYNEQFF | TGTGCCAGCAGCCAAGAAGGCGGGAGTGGCTACAATGAGCAGTTCTTC
. | TRBJ2-3 | TRBV5-5 | many | CASSLVSYTDTQYF | TGTGCCAGCAGCTTGGTTTCATACACAGATACGCAGTATTTT
. | TRBJ2-1 | TRBV18 | few | CASSPATASYNEQFF | TGTGCCAGCTCACCCGCGACGGCGTCCTACAATGAGCAGTTCTTC
. | TRBJ2-1 | TRBV11-2 | few | CASSLDLVSYNEQFF | TGTGCCAGCAGCTTAGATCTAGTCTCCTACAATGAGCAGTTCTTC
TRBD1 | TRBJ1-2 | TRBV5-5 | many | CASSPTGTDYGYTF | TGTGCCAGCAGCCCGACAGGGACCGACTATGGCTACACCTTC
. | TRBJ2-1 | TRBV7-9 | . | CASSPRVSGEQFF | TGTGCCAGCAGCCCCAGGGTCAGTGGTGAGCAGTTCTTC
TRBD1 | TRBJ2-2 | TRBV5-1 | . | CASSFYSQGIGELFF | TGCGCCAGCAGCTTTTACTCACAGGGGATCGGGGAGCTGTTTTTT
. | TRBJ2-1 | TRBV10-3 | . | CAISDGPGTDEQFF | TGTGCCATCAGTGATGGGCCCGGGACGGATGAGCAGTTCTTC
TRBD2 | TRBJ2-3 | TRBV18 | few | CASSPGLAGPDPQYF | TGTGCCAGCTCACCCGGACTAGCGGGTCCGGATCCGCAGTATTTT
. | TRBJ1-1 | TRBV7-9 | . | CASSLVSSGSEAFF | TGTGCCAGCAGCTTAGTGTCTTCAGGGTCTGAAGCTTTCTTT
. | TRBJ2-1 | TRBV29-1 | many | CSAQGRTYNEQFF | TGCAGCGCTCAGGGGCGAACCTACAATGAGCAGTTCTTC
. | TRBJ2-3 | TRBV4-1 | . | CASSQAIASDTQYF | TGCGCCAGCAGCCAAGCAATAGCCTCAGATACGCAGTATTTT
TRBD2 | TRBJ2-3 | TRBV28 | . | CASSLGLAGSKDTQYF | TGTGCCAGCAGCCTCGGACTAGCGGGTTCCAAAGATACGCAGTATTTT
TRBD1 | TRBJ2-5 | TRBV18 | few | CASSPEQGTGVYF | TGTGCCAGCTCACCAGAGCAGGGGACAGGGGTCTACTTC
TRBD2 | TRBJ2-3 | TRBV6-2/TRBV6-3 | . | CASSALLAGGLDTQYF | TGTGCCAGCAGTGCCTTACTAGCGGGAGGGTTAGATACGCAGTATTTT
. | TRBJ2-5 | TRBV12-3/TRBV12-4 | many | CASSLARGETQYF | TGTGCCAGCAGTTTGGCCAGGGGAGAGACCCAGTACTTC